Described below is a single T cell receptor (beta chain) sequence and its context. Authors' data handling: From reference gene primer amplification, estimates of nucleated cell counts were derived. The assay was immunoSEQ multiplex PCR, and TCRdb's table has in-frame clones only and misses some. V and J calls and clone size are given by that table; D and trimming were obtained from the DNA. The sample records roughly 260,000 clones, 88% being singletons. V was cut by 1 base and J by 0 bases, with 18 bases left in between. From germline, CDR1 is KGHSH and CDR2 LQKENI. There are 19 residues in the CDR3. This sample was taken from a study of blood T cell repertoires in COVID-19. Study background: There were acute and convalescent COVID-19 samples, and they came from the United States, Italy and Spain. In each case, the material was cDNA or gDNA derived from T cells, B-cell-depleted T cells, or PBMCs.

Sequenced sample: peripheral blood. The chain employs TRBV18 and TRBJ1-4; the D gene is possibly TRBD1 (5 bases). This sequence was found in a man between 60 and 70 years old who had recovered from COVID-19. CDR3 sequence: CASSPLSAGSVATNEKLFF. The CDR3 nucleotides read TGTGCCAGCTCACCACTGTCGGCAGGGTCGGTGGCAACTAATGAAAAACTGTTTTTT.